These 24 T cell receptor beta chains originate from one sample sequenced in a study of blood T cell repertoires in COVID-19. Profiled with immunoSEQ multiplex PCR; TCRdb holds only in-frame clones, not every one. Among a few hundred thousand clones listed, 88% were seen once. The sample comprised peripheral blood. The receptors stem from a woman younger than 45 with COVID-19, enrolled during active disease.

The rearrangement joins TRBV2 to TRBJ1-5; D possibly corresponds to TRBD1 (6 bases). The CDR3 spans 17 residues. Trimming pared 6 bases from V and 4 bases from J, leaving 22 bases between. Germline CDR1 SNHLY, CDR2 FYNNEI. The CDR3 spells CASRRHYTGNLNQPQHF. The CDR3 bases are TGTGCCAGCAGGAGGCACTATACAGGGAATTTGAATCAGCCCCAGCATTTT.

The CDR3 DNA reads TGTGCCAGCAGCCAAAACACAGGGGGCGCAGATACGCAGTATTTT. Residues: CASSQNTGGADTQYF. This chain links TRBV3-1 (or the pseudogene TRBV3-2) with TRBJ2-3, with 9 bases identical to TRBD1. The CDR3 runs 15 residues. V was clipped by 2 bases and J by 4 bases; unmatched bases: 4. The germline V gene has CDR1 LGHDT and CDR2 YNNKEL (reference sequence).

This clone has only a few counts. The chain joins TRBV4-1 to TRBJ1-6; TRBD1 is a possible D gene (5 bases). The V and J ends lost 4 bases and 4 bases respectively, with 14 bases between them. CDR1 is MGHRA, CDR2 YSYEKL, per germline. The CDR3 runs to 16 residues. This CDR3 is CASSLYLGTYNSPLHF. The CDR3, as DNA: TGCGCCAGCAGCCTCTACCTCGGGACTTATAATTCACCCCTCCACTTT.

This clone was recorded once. The chain is built from TRBV10-3 and TRBJ1-1, with TRBD1 matching 10 bases. Germline CDR1 reads ENHRY; CDR2 reads SYGVKD. J was trimmed by 1 base and V by 4 bases; bases with no gene match: 9. CDR3 length: 17 amino acids. The CDR3 loop is CAISAEGQGSGNTEAFF. The CDR3 DNA reads TGTGCCATCAGTGCGGAGGGACAGGGGTCGGGGAACACTGAAGCTTTCTTT.

The chain is built from TRBV5-1 and TRBJ1-2, with a tentative D call TRBD1 (5 bases). V was trimmed by 5 bases and J by 5 bases, leaving 13 bases between them. CDR3 length: 13 amino acids. Germline V gene sequence: CDR1 SGHRS, CDR2 YFSETQ. DNA for the CDR3: TGCGCCAGCAGTTATGGGGCTGGGTATGGCTACACCTTC. It codes for CASSYGAGYGYTF.

The genes are TRBV14 and TRBJ1-2, with D perhaps TRBD1 (5 bases). V was cut by 0 bases and J by 3 bases, with 14 bases left in between. This CDR3 contains 16 residues. The germline CDR1 and CDR2 sequences are SGHDN and FVKESK. The CDR3, as DNA: TGTGCCAGCAGCCAAGATAACACAGGCTTATACTATGGCTACACCTTC. Translated, it gives CASSQDNTGLYYGYTF.

CDR3 loop: CASSLASTGELFF. In DNA form, the CDR3 reads TGTGCCAGCAGCTTAGCGTCCACCGGGGAGCTGTTTTTT. The chain uses TRBV5-4 and TRBJ2-2; D remains ambiguous. The CDR3 covers 13 residues. CDR1 is SGHNT, CDR2 YYREEE, per germline (reference sequence). The V and J ends lost 2 bases and 4 bases respectively, with 6 bases between them.

The CDR3 region is CASSVGGHSIYF. The CDR3 nucleotides are TGTGCCAGCAGCGTTGGGGGCCACAGCATATATTTT. V is TRBV9 and J is TRBJ1-3, with D perhaps TRBD1 (6 bases). CDR1 SGDLS and CDR2 YYNGEE come from the germline V gene. The V gene lost 2 bases and the J gene lost 12 bases, with 12 bases spanning the gap. The CDR3 extends over 12 amino acids. The full variable domain, with the rest looked up from reference TRBV9 and TRBJ1-3, is DSGVTQTPKHLITATGQRVTLRCSPRSGDLSVYWYQQSLDQGLQFLIQYYNGEERAKGNILERFSAQQFPDLHSELNLSSLELGDSALYFCASSVGGHSIYFGEGSWLTVV.

The V gene is TRBV12-3 or TRBV12-4, the J gene TRBJ1-2; weak D call: TRBD1 (5 bases). CDR3 size: 13 residues. The germline V and J ends were trimmed by 3 bases and 8 bases, with 13 bases remaining between them. CDR3 amino acids: CASSLEGPWGYTF. The CDR3 DNA follows: TGTGCCAGCAGTTTGGAGGGACCTTGGGGCTACACCTTC.

This clone occurred a few times. The V gene is TRBV24-1, the J gene TRBJ2-2, with a weak D call TRBD1 (5 bases). Germline-derived CDR1 and CDR2 are KGHDR and SFDVKD. Trimming removed 4 bases from V and 6 bases from J, with 11 bases in between. The CDR3 sequence is 14 residues long. CDR3 nucleotides: TGTGCCACCAGTGAGGCGACAGAACCCGGGGAGCTGTTTTTT. Amino acids: CATSEATEPGELFF.

V gene TRBV2 combines with J gene TRBJ2-3, with D hard to call. In germline, CDR1 is SNHLY, CDR2 FYNNEI. The CDR3 consists of 13 residues. Trimming left V 4 bases short and J 4 bases short, with 9 bases between. This chain's CDR3 is CASSASLADTQYF. CDR3 in DNA: TGTGCCAGCAGTGCCTCGCTAGCAGATACGCAGTATTTT.

This chain uses TRBV19 with TRBJ2-1; 13 bases map to TRBD2. The germline gives CDR1 LNHDA, CDR2 SQIVND (reference sequence). J was trimmed by 7 bases and V by 6 bases; bases with no gene match: 6. There are 15 residues in the CDR3. CDR3 DNA sequence: TGTGCCAGTAGGCGACTAGCGGGGGGCGCGAATGAGCAGTTCTTC. Protein: CASRRLAGGANEQFF.

The chain is built from TRBV7-9 and TRBJ1-1; D is ambiguous. Trimming removed 5 bases at V and 3 bases at J, with 16 bases between. In germline, CDR1 is SEHNR, CDR2 FQNEAQ (reference sequence). The CDR3 runs to 15 residues. CDR3 sequence: CASSPTIGVHTEAFF. DNA of the CDR3: TGTGCCAGCAGCCCCACGATAGGAGTCCACACTGAAGCTTTCTTT.

The rearrangement links TRBV9 to TRBJ1-3; D unresolved. V was pared by 3 bases and J by 0 bases, with 13 bases between. The CDR3 totals 16 residues. The germline V gene has CDR1 SGDLS and CDR2 YYNGEE. CDR3 in DNA: TGTGCCAGCAGCGGAACCGGGAGAGACTCTGGAAACACCATATATTTT. It is translated as CASSGTGRDSGNTIYF.

The rearrangement uses TRBV11-2 and TRBJ2-5, with a weak D call TRBD1 (5 bases). The CDR3 length is 16 residues. Per the germline V gene, CDR1 is SGHAT and CDR2 is FQNNGV. V was clipped by 0 bases and J by 0 bases, with 11 bases between them. Here the CDR3 DNA reads TGTGCCAGCAGCTTAGAGCCACAGGCGAACCAAGAGACCCAGTACTTC. It codes for CASSLEPQANQETQYF.

This chain connects TRBV7-9 to TRBJ1-1; D unresolved. V was clipped by 4 bases and J by 0 bases, with 12 bases between them. This CDR3 region has 15 residues. CDR1 and CDR2 from the germline V gene are SEHNR and FQNEAQ (reference sequence). The CDR3 loop reads CASSSRRLMNTEAFF. As DNA, the CDR3 is TGTGCCAGCAGCTCAAGGAGGCTAATGAACACTGAAGCTTTCTTT.

The chain recombines TRBV5-4 with TRBJ2-5; D ambiguous. The length of the CDR3 is 12 residues. Trimming shortened V by 1 base and J by 5 bases, and 6 bases separated the two germline ends. Looked up from germline, CDR1 is SGHNT and CDR2 is YYREEE (reference sequence). CDR3 loop: CASSLPEETQYF. CDR3 sequence (DNA): TGTGCCAGCAGCTTGCCTGAGGAGACCCAGTACTTC.

This clone was observed once. The genes are TRBV3-1 (or the pseudogene TRBV3-2) and TRBJ1-6; D might be TRBD1 (5 bases). V lost 5 bases and J 9 bases, leaving 17 bases between the germline ends. This CDR3 contains 15 residues. Germline CDR1 LGHDT, CDR2 YNNKEL (reference sequence). The CDR3 here is CASSFGQGHGSPLHF. The CDR3 region has the DNA TGTGCCAGCAGCTTCGGACAAGGCCACGGTTCACCCCTCCACTTT.

The rearrangement joins TRBV6-5 to TRBJ2-7, with D maybe TRBD1 (6 bases). Trimming pared 0 bases from V and 3 bases from J, leaving 15 bases between. CDR1 and CDR2 from the germline V gene are MNHEY and SVGAGI. The CDR3 totals 16 residues. This chain's CDR3 is CASSYSGAAPNYEQYF. CDR3 nucleotides: TGTGCCAGCAGTTACTCGGGGGCAGCTCCCAACTACGAGCAGTACTTC.

The rearrangement uses TRBV5-1 and TRBJ1-6; 8 positions agree with TRBD1. Looked up from germline, CDR1 is SGHRS and CDR2 is YFSETQ. Unmatched junction bases numbered 12, after V lost 3 bases and J lost 7 bases. The CDR3 totals 17 residues. CDR3 residues: CASSSGTRTGSNSPLHF. The CDR3, as DNA: TGCGCCAGCAGCTCTGGGACCCGGACAGGGTCGAATTCACCCCTCCACTTT.

The V and J genes are TRBV5-1 and TRBJ1-2; TRBD1 aligns across 12 bases. CDR3 length: 15 residues. The J segment lost 4 bases and the V segment lost 5 bases, leaving 6 bases of the junction unmatched. CDR1 and CDR2 (germline): SGHRS, YFSETQ. The CDR3 reads CASSSGTGGFYGYTF. For the CDR3, the DNA is TGCGCCAGCAGTTCCGGGACAGGGGGCTTCTATGGCTACACCTTC.

The rearrangement uses TRBV2 and TRBJ2-7; 7 bases are a match to TRBD1. This CDR3 is built from 15 residues. V lost 7 bases and J lost 0; bases outside the gene matches: 9. Germline-derived CDR1 and CDR2 are SNHLY and FYNNEI. The CDR3 DNA follows: TGTGCCAGCATTCGGGACAGCCCCCGCTCCTACGAGCAGTACTTC. Encoded protein: CASIRDSPRSYEQYF.

V is TRBV5-1 and J is TRBJ2-1; TRBD1 is a possible D gene (6 bases). CDR1 is SGHRS and CDR2 is YFSETQ in the germline V gene. Trimming took 4 bases from V and 10 from J, leaving 18 bases between them. This CDR3 has 14 residues. The CDR3 region has the DNA TGCGCCAGCAGCAGGGACGGCAGGGGAGAGGAGCAGTTCTTC. Protein: CASSRDGRGEEQFF.

The chain joins TRBV5-1 to TRBJ2-5, with a possible D match to TRBD2 (6 bases). V was cut by 4 bases and J by 4 bases, with 20 bases left in between. CDR3 length: 16 amino acids. Looked up from germline, CDR1 is SGHRS and CDR2 is YFSETQ. CDR3 sequence reads: CASSPGFRGSGETQYF. As DNA, the CDR3 is TGCGCCAGCAGCCCGGGGTTTCGGGGGTCAGGAGAGACCCAGTACTTC.